A selection of T cell receptor beta chains follows, all from one sample in a study of follicular helper T cells after annual influenza vaccination. Method: immunoSEQ multiplex PCR; TCRdb's copy keeps in-frame clones and lacks some. The table shows about 10,000 clones, with about 80% occurring only once. This specimen consisted of CXCR5- memory CD4+ T cells sorted from blood, obtained 7 days after influenza vaccination. These TCRs come from an adult who received the influenza vaccine. Each CDR3 is given with its conserved first and last residue. A D gene is named only where the DNA matches it firmly. Clone size is shown for a subset of rows, as once, few, many or a class of expanded clone.

CDR3 length	clone size	V gene	J gene	D gene	CDR3 protein	CDR3 DNA
11	once	TRBV6-6	TRBJ2-5	-	CASRTRETQYF	TGTGCCAGCAGAACGCGGGAGACCCAGTACTTC
14	once	TRBV5-1	TRBJ1-1	-	CASSLKDMNTEAFF	TGCGCCAGCAGCTTGAAGGACATGAACACTGAAGCTTTCTTT
13	few	TRBV5-6	TRBJ1-2	TRBD1	CASSFGQGNGYTF	TGTGCCAGCAGCTTCGGACAGGGGAATGGCTACACCTTC
15	-	TRBV7-9	TRBJ1-3	TRBD1	CASSSSGGSGNTIYF	TGTGCCAGCAGCTCCTCAGGGGGCTCTGGAAACACCATATATTTT
17	-	TRBV19	TRBJ2-3	-	CASSDSGTPNGPDTQYF	TGTGCCAGTAGTGACTCCGGGACCCCAAATGGCCCAGATACGCAGTATTTT
13	-	TRBV27	TRBJ1-3	TRBD1	CASSQGAGNTIYF	TGTGCCAGCAGCCAGGGGGCTGGAAACACCATATATTTT
12	-	TRBV6-5	TRBJ1-2	-	CASSYSIYGYTF	TGTGCCAGCAGTTACTCAATTTATGGCTACACCTTC
15	-	TRBV30	TRBJ1-1	-	CAWIGTPGGNTEAFF	TGTGCCTGGATTGGTACTCCGGGAGGTAACACTGAAGCTTTCTTT
17	-	TRBV4-2	TRBJ2-3	-	CASSQEGAGEGTDTQYF	TGTGCCAGCAGCCAAGAAGGAGCGGGTGAGGGAACAGATACGCAGTATTTT
16	-	TRBV2	TRBJ2-7	TRBD2	CASSEKVAGGRIEQYF	TGTGCCAGCAGTGAAAAGGTAGCGGGGGGGCGGATCGAGCAGTACTTC
16	-	TRBV28	TRBJ2-1	TRBD2	CASSLPSSGSYNEQFF	TGTGCCAGCAGTTTGCCCTCTAGCGGGAGTTACAATGAGCAGTTCTTC
13	once	TRBV6-4	TRBJ1-1	TRBD1	CASRRTGNTEAFF	TGTGCCAGCAGGAGGACAGGGAACACTGAAGCTTTCTTT
14	few	TRBV5-4	TRBJ1-1	-	CASSASPQNTEAFF	TGTGCCAGCAGCGCTTCCCCACAGAACACTGAAGCTTTCTTT
16	few	TRBV6-5	TRBJ2-2	TRBD1	CASSYSWTGDTGELFF	TGTGCCAGCAGTTACTCGTGGACAGGAGACACCGGGGAGCTGTTTTTT
15	-	TRBV19	TRBJ2-3	-	CASTRALHSTDTQYF	TGTGCCAGTACTCGGGCCCTACATTCCACAGATACGCAGTATTTT
20	-	TRBV30	TRBJ2-3	TRBD2	CAWSDLHTTLTSGATDTQYF	TGTGCCTGGAGTGATTTGCACACTACGTTGACTAGCGGAGCCACAGATACGCAGTATTTT
14	-	TRBV19	TRBJ1-2	-	CASSPGATIYGYTF	TGTGCCAGTAGCCCAGGAGCAACCATCTATGGCTACACCTTC
13	-	TRBV7-8	TRBJ1-2	TRBD1	CASSAGQNYGYTF	TGTGCCAGCAGTGCGGGACAGAACTATGGCTACACCTTC
18	-	TRBV28	TRBJ1-5	TRBD1	CASSLYGTGVGRNQPQHF	TGTGCCAGCAGTTTATATGGGACAGGGGTAGGCCGCAATCAGCCCCAGCATTTT
10	-	TRBV7-9	TRBJ2-7	-	CASGIYEQYF	TGTGCCAGCGGGATCTACGAGCAGTACTTC
14	-	TRBV30	TRBJ2-5	TRBD2	CAGGVAGVGETQYF	TGTGCCGGGGGGGTAGCGGGAGTAGGCGAGACCCAATACTTC
16	once	TRBV9	TRBJ2-1	TRBD1	CASSPGSGQGANEQFF	TGTGCCAGCAGCCCAGGGAGCGGACAGGGGGCGAATGAGCAGTTCTTC
13	few	TRBV2	TRBJ2-7	TRBD1	CASSPGQGVEQYF	TGTGCCAGCAGCCCGGGACAGGGGGTCGAGCAGTACTTC
15	few	TRBV4-2	TRBJ1-4	-	CASSQDWGRDEKLFF	TGTGCCAGCAGCCAAGATTGGGGGAGGGATGAAAAACTGTTTTTT
13	-	TRBV28	TRBJ1-2	TRBD1	CASSKEGAVGYTF	TGTGCCAGCAGTAAGGAGGGGGCGGTTGGCTACACCTTC
15	-	TRBV6-5	TRBJ2-1	-	CASTRGGSSYNEQFF	TGTGCCAGCACCCGAGGGGGTAGCTCCTACAATGAGCAGTTCTTC
12	-	TRBV11-2	TRBJ1-3	-	CASSLDQNTIYF	TGTGCCAGCAGCTTAGATCAAAACACCATATATTTT
12	-	TRBV7-9	TRBJ2-7	-	CASSLETYEQYF	TGTGCCAGCAGCTTAGAGACCTACGAGCAGTACTTC
12	-	TRBV2	TRBJ2-2	-	CASGDSGGELFF	TGTGCCAGCGGTGACAGTGGCGGGGAGCTGTTTTTT
14	-	TRBV19	TRBJ2-3	TRBD2	CASSTPGLADTQYF	TGTGCCAGTAGTACGCCGGGACTAGCAGATACGCAGTATTTT
14	-	TRBV5-1	TRBJ2-1	TRBD2	CASSPAGGPGEQFF	TGCGCCAGCAGCCCAGCGGGAGGGCCGGGTGAGCAGTTCTTC
17	-	TRBV9	TRBJ2-2	TRBD2	CASSVVSGGPGHRELFF	TGTGCCAGCAGCGTAGTTAGCGGGGGCCCCGGCCACCGGGAGCTGTTTTTT
16	-	TRBV6-5	TRBJ2-7	-	CASSYSWVGSPYEQYF	TGTGCCAGCAGTTACTCGTGGGTAGGATCCCCCTACGAGCAGTACTTC
12	-	TRBV7-8	TRBJ1-1	-	CASSFTSTEAFF	TGTGCCAGCAGCTTTACAAGCACTGAAGCTTTCTTT
19	-	TRBV4-2	TRBJ2-6	TRBD2	CASSLLAGGPVSGANVLTF	TGTGCCAGCAGCCTATTAGCGGGAGGGCCTGTCTCTGGGGCCAACGTCCTGACTTTC
15	-	TRBV5-1	TRBJ2-7	TRBD2	CASSPGGGSSYEQYF	TGCGCCAGCAGCCCCGGGGGGGGTAGCAGCTACGAGCAGTACTTC
13	once	TRBV9	TRBJ2-5	-	CASSAGPGKTQYF	TGTGCCAGCAGCGCAGGACCAGGCAAGACCCAGTACTTC
16	-	TRBV6-6	TRBJ1-2	TRBD1	CASRVPGQGAIYGYTF	TGTGCCAGCAGAGTCCCGGGACAGGGGGCAATCTACGGCTACACCTTC
14	-	TRBV4-3	TRBJ1-2	-	CASSQEWAPGGYTF	TGCGCCAGCAGCCAAGAGTGGGCCCCGGGAGGCTACACCTTC
12	-	TRBV27	TRBJ2-5	-	CASSSEGETQYF	TGTGCCAGCAGTTCTGAGGGGGAGACCCAGTACTTC
17	-	TRBV18	TRBJ2-1	-	CASSSPTGRVVENEQFF	TGTGCCAGCTCATCGCCGACAGGAAGAGTCGTGGAAAATGAGCAGTTCTTC
13	-	TRBV6-5	TRBJ1-5	-	CASTQHRNQPQHF	TGTGCCAGCACCCAGCACAGGAATCAGCCCCAGCATTTT
18	-	TRBV7-2	TRBJ2-7	-	CASSSPWRVPREPYEQYF	TGTGCCAGCAGCTCTCCGTGGAGGGTGCCCCGTGAGCCCTACGAGCAGTACTTC
16	-	TRBV5-5	TRBJ1-5	TRBD1	CASSHSRGQGPQPQHF	TGTGCCAGCAGCCACTCCAGGGGGCAGGGGCCTCAGCCCCAGCATTTT
15	-	TRBV5-1	TRBJ2-7	-	CASSQEDRQSYEQYF	TGCGCCAGCAGCCAGGAAGATAGGCAGTCCTACGAGCAGTACTTC
17	-	TRBV5-4	TRBJ1-2	-	CASSLAKDFSASEGYTF	TGTGCCAGCAGCTTGGCCAAGGATTTTAGTGCTTCAGAAGGCTACACCTTC
20	-	TRBV18	TRBJ2-1	TRBD2	CASSPRREGRLVVSYNEQFF	TGTGCCAGCTCACCGCGGCGGGAGGGCCGATTAGTGGTGTCCTACAATGAGCAGTTCTTC
16	-	TRBV28	TRBJ2-1	-	CASNLGGGSSYNEQFF	TGTGCCAGCAACCTAGGGGGGGGCAGCTCCTACAATGAGCAGTTCTTC
15	-	TRBV10-3	TRBJ2-3	TRBD1	CAISTGQGNTDTQYF	TGTGCCATCAGTACGGGACAGGGGAACACAGATACGCAGTATTTT
12	-	TRBV7-2	TRBJ2-5	-	CASSRVQETQYF	TGTGCCAGCAGCCGGGTACAAGAGACCCAGTACTTC
16	-	TRBV7-2	TRBJ2-2	-	CASSPGLGGNTGELFF	TGTGCCAGCAGCCCCGGGCTAGGGGGGAACACCGGGGAGCTGTTTTTT
15	-	TRBV12-5	TRBJ2-5	-	CASGLGSSIQETQYF	TGTGCTAGTGGTTTGGGCAGTTCTATCCAAGAGACCCAGTACTTC
13	-	TRBV6-6	TRBJ1-2	-	CASSYGTEYGYTF	TGTGCCAGCAGTTACGGTACAGAATATGGCTACACCTTC
15	-	TRBV5-1	TRBJ2-5	-	CASSPQPGERETQYF	TGCGCCAGCAGCCCCCAGCCGGGGGAGAGGGAGACCCAGTACTTC
14	-	TRBV6-5	TRBJ2-2	TRBD2	CASSRTSAPGELFF	TGTGCCAGCAGCCGGACTAGCGCCCCCGGGGAGCTGTTTTTT